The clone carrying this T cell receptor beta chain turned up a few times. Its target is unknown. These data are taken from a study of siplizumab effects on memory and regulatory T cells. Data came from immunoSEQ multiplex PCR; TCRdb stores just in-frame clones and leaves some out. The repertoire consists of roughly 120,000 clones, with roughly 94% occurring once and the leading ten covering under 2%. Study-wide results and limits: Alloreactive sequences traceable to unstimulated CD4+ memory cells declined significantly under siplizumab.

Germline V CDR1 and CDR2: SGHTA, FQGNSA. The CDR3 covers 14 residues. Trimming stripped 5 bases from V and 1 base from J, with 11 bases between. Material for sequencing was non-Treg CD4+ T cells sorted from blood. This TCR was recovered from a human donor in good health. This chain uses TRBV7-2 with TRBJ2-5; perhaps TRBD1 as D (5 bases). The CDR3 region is CASSQGRFQETQYF. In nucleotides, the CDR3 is TGTGCCAGCAGCCAGGGCAGGTTCCAAGAGACCCAGTACTTC.